Sequencing of this T cell receptor (beta chain) was carried out in a study of cytomegalovirus exposure and HLA in healthy donors. PCR was performed using 60 Vbeta and 13 Jbeta primers. Sequenced by immunoSEQ multiplex PCR; TCRdb stores in-frame clones only, minus some. The sample has about 160,000 clones; around 90% are singletons. Germline V gives CDR1 MNHNS, CDR2 SASEGT. Trimming took off 4 bases at V and 1 base at J, with 10 bases between the two ends. This CDR3 has 15 residues. The J gene is TRBJ2-2, the V gene TRBV6-1; a weak D match, TRBD1 (6 bases). This sequence originates from a woman in her 30s in good health and CMV-seronegative. The specimen was PBMCs. CDR3 in DNA: TGTGCCAGCAGTGTCGGCAGGGGGAACACCGGGGAGCTGTTTTTT. Amino acids: CASSVGRGNTGELFF.